Listed here is a single TCR beta chain. What it binds is unknown. The sample comes from a study of T cells after yellow fever vaccination. General study findings and limits: Peak timing came faster in the weaker secondary response, day 5 versus 15. Booster sampling recovered most clones from primary vaccination (96% CD4, over 75% CD8).

Universal primer sites and UMIs were introduced during 5'RACE template-switching synthesis of TCR cDNA. In TCRdb, the 5' RACE reads were re-called with MiXCR into one record per CDR3 protein. The data contain 510,000 or so distinct CDR3 sequences, about 19% of them singletons. With 8 bases clipped from V and 5 bases from J, the junction kept 9 bases outside the gene matches. Germline V gives CDR1 MDHEN, CDR2 SYDVKM. CDR3 size: 15 residues. The J gene is TRBJ2-1, the V gene TRBV28; 10 bases are a match to TRBD2. The sample consisted of PBMCs, taken 15 days after the yellow fever booster vaccination. The sequence derives from a man aged 25-40 years who received the YFV17D yellow fever vaccine. For the CDR3, the DNA is TGTGCCAGCGGTCACGGGACTAGCGTCAACAATGAGCAGTTCTTC. Encoded protein: CASGHGTSVNNEQFF.